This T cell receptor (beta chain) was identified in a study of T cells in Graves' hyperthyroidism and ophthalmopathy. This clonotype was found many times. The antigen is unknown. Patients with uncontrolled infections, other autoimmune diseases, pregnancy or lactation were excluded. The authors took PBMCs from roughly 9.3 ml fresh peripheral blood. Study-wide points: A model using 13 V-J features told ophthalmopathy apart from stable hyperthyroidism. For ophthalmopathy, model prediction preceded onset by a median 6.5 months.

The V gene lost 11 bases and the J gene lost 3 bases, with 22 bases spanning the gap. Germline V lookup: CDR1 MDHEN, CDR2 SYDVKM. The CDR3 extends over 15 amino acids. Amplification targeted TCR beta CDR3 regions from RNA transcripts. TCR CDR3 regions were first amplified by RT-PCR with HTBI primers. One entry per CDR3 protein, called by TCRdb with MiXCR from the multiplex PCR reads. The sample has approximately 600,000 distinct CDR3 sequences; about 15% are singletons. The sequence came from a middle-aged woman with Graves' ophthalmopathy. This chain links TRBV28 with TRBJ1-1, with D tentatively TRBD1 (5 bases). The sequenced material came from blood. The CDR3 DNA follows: TGTGCCCATCCCCCGGGACTTCCGCGGGACACTGAAGCTTTCTTT. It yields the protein CAHPPGLPRDTEAFF.